This entry lists 22 T cell receptor beta chains sequenced from one sample in a study of cytomegalovirus exposure and HLA in healthy donors. The PCR contained 60 Vbeta and 13 Jbeta primers. Data came from immunoSEQ multiplex PCR; TCRdb stores just in-frame clones and leaves some out. The sample contains some 200,000 clones, 60% to 85% of which appear only once. Sequenced input: PBMCs. The origin of the receptors is a girl between 10 and 17 years old in good health and CMV-seropositive.

The rearrangement links TRBV2 to TRBJ2-7, with D perhaps TRBD2 (6 bases). The germline V gene encodes CDR1 SNHLY and CDR2 FYNNEI. This CDR3 is built from 12 residues. Deletions cut 8 bases from V and 0 bases from J, with 8 bases between. The CDR3, as DNA: TGTGCCAGCCGGGAGCCCTCCTACGAGCAGTACTTC. This encodes CASREPSYEQYF.

The chain carries TRBV7-9 and TRBJ1-5, with 8 nucleotides matching TRBD1. This CDR3 has 15 amino acids. Germline V gene lookup returns CDR1 SEHNR and CDR2 FQNEAQ (reference sequence). J gave up 5 bases and V 4 bases, and 7 bases lay outside the gene matches. The CDR3 DNA is TGTGCCAGCAGCTACGGGACAGGCGGGCATCAGCCCCAGCATTTT. Translation: CASSYGTGGHQPQHF.

The chain's CDR3 is CASSLVASWPYNEQFF. CDR3 coding DNA: TGTGCCAGCAGCTTAGTGGCTAGCTGGCCCTACAATGAGCAGTTCTTC. The rearrangement links TRBV7-2 to TRBJ2-1, with D possibly matching TRBD2 (5 bases). Germline-derived CDR1 and CDR2 are SGHTA and FQGNSA. This CDR3 is built from 16 residues. V gave up 1 base and J gave up 2 bases, with 12 bases separating them.

This chain uses TRBV27 with TRBJ1-4; 11 bases fit TRBD1. Germline V gene sequence: CDR1 MNHEY, CDR2 SMNVEV (reference sequence). This CDR3 spans 16 amino acids. V lost 4 bases and J lost 3; bases outside the gene matches: 4. DNA for the CDR3: TGTGCCAGCAGTTCCGGACAGGGGGCTTCTAATGAAAAACTGTTTTTT. It is translated as CASSSGQGASNEKLFF.

This chain uses TRBV5-6 with TRBJ2-7; TRBD1 agrees at 9 bases. Per the germline V gene, CDR1 is SGHDT and CDR2 is YYEEEE. V dropped 3 bases and J dropped 3; count of bases not matched to a gene: 1. The CDR3 has 13 amino acids. As DNA, the CDR3 is TGTGCCAGCAGCTGGGGACAGGGCTACGAGCAGTACTTC. The encoded protein is CASSWGQGYEQYF.

The chain employs TRBV5-1 and TRBJ2-1, with unresolved D. Deletions cut 0 bases from V and 5 bases from J, with 18 bases between. CDR3 size: 17 residues. CDR1 is SGHRS and CDR2 is YFSETQ in the germline V gene. CDR3 in DNA: TGCGCCAGCAGCTTGGCTATTGTCATCCGCGGCGACAATGAGCAGTTCTTC. Its protein product is CASSLAIVIRGDNEQFF.

This chain uses TRBV9 with TRBJ2-1; 13 nucleotides line up with TRBD2. V was pared by 4 bases and J by 0 bases, with 7 bases of the junction left unmatched. The CDR3 extends over 18 amino acids. Germline V gene data show CDR1 as SGDLS and CDR2 as YYNGEE. This CDR3 reads CASSKTSGGGSSYNEQFF. The CDR3 region has the DNA TGTGCCAGCAGCAAAACTAGCGGGGGGGGAAGCTCCTACAATGAGCAGTTCTTC.

This CDR3 reads CASSLESPSNQPQHF. The CDR3 DNA follows: TGCGCCAGCAGCTTGGAGAGTCCGAGCAATCAGCCCCAGCATTTT. V usage is TRBV5-1 and J usage is TRBJ1-5; D not resolved. Germline V gene data show CDR1 as SGHRS and CDR2 as YFSETQ. CDR3 length: 15 amino acids. Trimming took 0 bases from V and 1 from J, leaving 8 bases between them.

This clone was seen only once. The chain combines TRBV19 with TRBJ1-2; 7 bases are shared with TRBD1. V lost 6 bases to trimming and J lost 5 bases; unmatched junction nucleotides: 3. In germline, CDR1 is LNHDA, CDR2 SQIVND (reference sequence). The CDR3 has 12 residues. The CDR3 loop is CASRTGWYGYTF. The CDR3 DNA sequence: TGTGCCAGTAGGACAGGGTGGTATGGCTACACCTTC.

The chain recombines TRBV9 with TRBJ2-7, with no clear D. The ends were cut back, 0 bases at V and 3 bases at J, with 7 bases in the middle. The CDR3 consists of 13 residues. Germline V CDR1 and CDR2: SGDLS, YYNGEE. The CDR3 region is CASSVDSFYEQYF. The CDR3 DNA sequence: TGTGCCAGCAGCGTAGATTCGTTCTACGAGCAGTACTTC.

This clone was found once. J is TRBJ1-1 and V is TRBV7-6; no clear D gene. In germline, CDR1 is SGHVS, CDR2 FNYEAQ. Trimming pared 4 bases from V and 6 bases from J, leaving 9 bases between. The CDR3 covers 12 residues. CDR3 sequence: CASSSGAPEAFF. The CDR3 DNA is TGTGCCAGCAGCTCTGGTGCGCCTGAAGCTTTCTTT.

CDR3 region: CASSPDRAYNEQFF. The CDR3 nucleotides read TGTGCCAGCAGCCCTGACAGGGCCTACAATGAGCAGTTCTTC. V and J are TRBV6-5 and TRBJ2-1, with 7 positions matching TRBD1. The CDR3 runs to 14 residues. The V gene's germline CDR1 is MNHEY and CDR2 SVGAGI. V lost 6 bases to trimming and J lost 2 bases; unmatched junction nucleotides: 4.

The J gene is TRBJ1-5, the V gene TRBV6-5; D is perhaps TRBD1 (5 bases). V gave up 4 bases and J gave up 9 bases, with 10 bases separating them. This CDR3 is 12 amino acids long. Germline CDR1 and CDR2: MNHEY and SVGAGI. CDR3: CASSFGGGPQHF. CDR3 sequence (DNA): TGTGCCAGCAGTTTTGGGGGGGGGCCCCAGCATTTT.

The gene calls are TRBV30 and TRBJ1-4, with D perhaps TRBD1 (5 bases). Trimming left V 4 bases short and J 3 bases short, with 15 bases between. The CDR3 contains 15 residues. The germline V gene encodes CDR1 GTSNPN and CDR2 SVGIG (reference sequence). CDR3 coding DNA: TGTGCCTGGAAGCGGGTGGGGGGGGCTAATGAAAAACTGTTTTTT. Its protein product is CAWKRVGGANEKLFF. Full variable domain (rest looked up from reference TRBV30 and TRBJ1-4): SQTIHQWPATLVQPVGSPLSLECTVEGTSNPNLYWYRQAAGRGLQLLFYSVGIGQISSEVPQNLSASRPQDRQFILSSKKLLLSDSGFYLCAWKRVGGANEKLFFGSGTQLSVL.

The chain joins TRBV4-2 to TRBJ2-7, with D tentatively TRBD2 (5 bases). The CDR3 sequence is 16 residues long. V gave up 0 bases and J gave up 1 base, with 13 bases separating them. The V gene's germline CDR1 is LGHNA and CDR2 YNFKEQ. The CDR3 bases are TGTGCCAGCAGCCAAGATAGAAGCGGTGGGTCCTACGAGCAGTACTTC. Translation: CASSQDRSGGSYEQYF.

The chain uses TRBV10-2 and TRBJ1-1; 7 bases fit TRBD1. With V trimmed by 6 bases and J by 8 bases, 9 bases remained unmatched. The CDR3 has 13 residues. Germline loops: CDR1 WSHSY, CDR2 SAAADI. CDR3 residues: CASSTQGFREAFF. CDR3 DNA: TGCGCCAGCAGCACACAGGGGTTCCGAGAAGCTTTCTTT.

The rearrangement uses TRBV6-1 and TRBJ1-2; D perhaps matches TRBD1 (6 bases). V shed 0 bases and J shed 4 bases, with 9 bases lying between them. Germline V gives CDR1 MNHNS, CDR2 SASEGT. CDR3 length: 14 amino acids. Written as DNA, the CDR3 is TGTGCCAGCAGTGAAGCATGGGGGCCCTATGGCTACACCTTC. Protein sequence: CASSEAWGPYGYTF.

The J gene is TRBJ2-3, the V gene TRBV4-1; maybe TRBD2 (6 bases). Trimming left V 0 bases short and J 3 bases short, with 16 bases between. The CDR3 runs 17 residues. The germline gives CDR1 MGHRA, CDR2 YSYEKL. CDR3 residues: CASSQEDGGSGTDTQYF. The DNA of the CDR3 is TGCGCCAGCAGCCAAGAAGATGGGGGGTCTGGGACAGATACGCAGTATTTT.

The V call is TRBV11-2, the J call TRBJ1-1; D is uncertain. CDR3 length equals 13 residues. The germline V gene has CDR1 SGHAT and CDR2 FQNNGV. Trimming removed 0 bases from V and 11 bases from J, with 13 bases in between. The CDR3 DNA reads TGTGCCAGCAGCTTAGAGGTGGCGGGAAATGCTTTCTTT. It yields the protein CASSLEVAGNAFF. Full variable domain (rest looked up from reference TRBV11-2 and TRBJ1-1): EAGVAQSPRYKIIEKRQSVAFWCNPISGHATLYWYQQILGQGPKLLIQFQNNGVVDDSQLPKDRFSAERLKGVDSTLKIQPAKLEDSAVYLCASSLEVAGNAFFGQGTRLTVV.

The gene calls are TRBV4-3 and TRBJ2-5, with D possibly matching TRBD2 (7 bases). V was pared by 2 bases and J by 2 bases, with 15 bases between. CDR3 length equals 16 residues. CDR1 and CDR2 (germline): LGHNA, YSLEER. The CDR3 nucleotides are TGCGCCAGCAGCCAACAACCCCGGGGGGCGCAAGAGACCCAGTACTTC. It specifies CASSQQPRGAQETQYF.

The chain uses TRBV7-8 and TRBJ1-5; possibly TRBD1 for D (5 bases). The CDR3 runs to 13 residues. V lost 6 bases and J lost 2, with 8 bases in between. Germline lookup yields CDR1 SGHVS and CDR2 FQNEAQ. The chain's CDR3 is CASRGGGNQPQHF. DNA for the CDR3: TGTGCCAGCAGGGGAGGGGGCAATCAGCCCCAGCATTTT.

The chain is built from TRBV9 and TRBJ1-5, with a weak D call TRBD1 (6 bases). Germline V lookup: CDR1 SGDLS, CDR2 YYNGEE. V shed 4 bases and J shed 5 bases, with 13 bases lying between them. The CDR3 runs to 14 residues. CDR3 coding DNA: TGTGCCAGCAGCTTTACAGGGCAAGATCAGCCCCAGCATTTT. Protein sequence: CASSFTGQDQPQHF.